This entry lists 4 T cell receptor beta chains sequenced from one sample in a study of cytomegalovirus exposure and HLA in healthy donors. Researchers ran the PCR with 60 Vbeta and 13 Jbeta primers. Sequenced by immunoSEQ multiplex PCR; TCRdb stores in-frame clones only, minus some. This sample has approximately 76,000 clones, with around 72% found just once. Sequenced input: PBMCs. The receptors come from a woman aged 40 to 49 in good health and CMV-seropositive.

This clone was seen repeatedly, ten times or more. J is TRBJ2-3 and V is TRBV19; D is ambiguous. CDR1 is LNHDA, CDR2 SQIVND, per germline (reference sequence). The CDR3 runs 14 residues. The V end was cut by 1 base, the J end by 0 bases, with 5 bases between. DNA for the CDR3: TGTGCCAGTAGTATAGGTCCTAGCACAGATACGCAGTATTTT. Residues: CASSIGPSTDTQYF.

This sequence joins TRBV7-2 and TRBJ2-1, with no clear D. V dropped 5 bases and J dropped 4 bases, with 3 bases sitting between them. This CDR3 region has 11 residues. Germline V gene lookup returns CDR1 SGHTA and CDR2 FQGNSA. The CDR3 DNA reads TGTGCCAGCAGCCCATACAATGAGCAGTTCTTC. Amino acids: CASSPYNEQFF. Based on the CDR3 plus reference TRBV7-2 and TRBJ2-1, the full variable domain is GAGVSQSPSNKVTEKGKDVELRCDPISGHTALYWYRQSLGQGLEFLIYFQGNSAPDKSGLPSDRFSAERTGGSVSTLTIQRTQQEDSAVYLCASSPYNEQFFGPGTRLTVL.

As DNA, the CDR3 is TGTGCCAGCAGCTTAGGGAGTTTAGCGGGGGACTCCTACGAGCAGTACTTC. It is translated as CASSLGSLAGDSYEQYF. The chain uses TRBV7-2 and TRBJ2-7; TRBD2 agrees at 9 bases. V was pared by 1 base and J by 0 bases, with 7 bases of the junction left unmatched. The CDR3 is 17 residues long. Looked up from germline, CDR1 is SGHTA and CDR2 is FQGNSA.

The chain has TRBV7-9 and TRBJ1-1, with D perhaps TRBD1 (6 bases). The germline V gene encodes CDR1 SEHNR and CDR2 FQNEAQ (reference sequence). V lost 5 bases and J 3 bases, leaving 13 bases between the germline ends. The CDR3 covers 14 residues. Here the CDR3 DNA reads TGTGCCAGCAGCCTCAGACAGGAGGACACTGAAGCTTTCTTT. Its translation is CASSLRQEDTEAFF.